This paragraph reports one TCR beta chain. Its antigen remains unidentified. The assay was run at deep level. Once extracted for a subset, genomic DNA was divided evenly among several immunoSEQ plates. Measured with immunoSEQ multiplex PCR; TCRdb has only the in-frame clones, and not every one. Among roughly 2.1 million clones listed, approximately 94% were seen once. The data are from a study of shared clonotypes between healthy human individuals. CD45RO-negative, CCR7-selected cells formed the naive CD8 fraction, which excluded terminally differentiated effector memory CD45RA+ cells. The study drew all its donors from Caucasian adults living in Nashville, Tennessee. Study results and limitations: Naive subsets typically showed greater estimated richness than memory subsets.

V gave up 5 bases and J gave up 0 bases, with 18 bases separating them. Germline V CDR1 and CDR2: MNHEY, SMNVEV (reference sequence). This CDR3 region has 17 residues. V gene TRBV27 combines with J gene TRBJ2-3; the D gene is possibly TRBD2 (5 bases). The sequence was obtained from a young man in good health. Some clones in this sample may be carry-over from other donors' samples. The sequenced sample was naive CD8+ T cells from PBMCs. In DNA form, the CDR3 reads TGTGCCAGCAGTCCGATCTCAGGCGGGTGGAGCACAGATACGCAGTATTTT. Translating gives CASSPISGGWSTDTQYF.